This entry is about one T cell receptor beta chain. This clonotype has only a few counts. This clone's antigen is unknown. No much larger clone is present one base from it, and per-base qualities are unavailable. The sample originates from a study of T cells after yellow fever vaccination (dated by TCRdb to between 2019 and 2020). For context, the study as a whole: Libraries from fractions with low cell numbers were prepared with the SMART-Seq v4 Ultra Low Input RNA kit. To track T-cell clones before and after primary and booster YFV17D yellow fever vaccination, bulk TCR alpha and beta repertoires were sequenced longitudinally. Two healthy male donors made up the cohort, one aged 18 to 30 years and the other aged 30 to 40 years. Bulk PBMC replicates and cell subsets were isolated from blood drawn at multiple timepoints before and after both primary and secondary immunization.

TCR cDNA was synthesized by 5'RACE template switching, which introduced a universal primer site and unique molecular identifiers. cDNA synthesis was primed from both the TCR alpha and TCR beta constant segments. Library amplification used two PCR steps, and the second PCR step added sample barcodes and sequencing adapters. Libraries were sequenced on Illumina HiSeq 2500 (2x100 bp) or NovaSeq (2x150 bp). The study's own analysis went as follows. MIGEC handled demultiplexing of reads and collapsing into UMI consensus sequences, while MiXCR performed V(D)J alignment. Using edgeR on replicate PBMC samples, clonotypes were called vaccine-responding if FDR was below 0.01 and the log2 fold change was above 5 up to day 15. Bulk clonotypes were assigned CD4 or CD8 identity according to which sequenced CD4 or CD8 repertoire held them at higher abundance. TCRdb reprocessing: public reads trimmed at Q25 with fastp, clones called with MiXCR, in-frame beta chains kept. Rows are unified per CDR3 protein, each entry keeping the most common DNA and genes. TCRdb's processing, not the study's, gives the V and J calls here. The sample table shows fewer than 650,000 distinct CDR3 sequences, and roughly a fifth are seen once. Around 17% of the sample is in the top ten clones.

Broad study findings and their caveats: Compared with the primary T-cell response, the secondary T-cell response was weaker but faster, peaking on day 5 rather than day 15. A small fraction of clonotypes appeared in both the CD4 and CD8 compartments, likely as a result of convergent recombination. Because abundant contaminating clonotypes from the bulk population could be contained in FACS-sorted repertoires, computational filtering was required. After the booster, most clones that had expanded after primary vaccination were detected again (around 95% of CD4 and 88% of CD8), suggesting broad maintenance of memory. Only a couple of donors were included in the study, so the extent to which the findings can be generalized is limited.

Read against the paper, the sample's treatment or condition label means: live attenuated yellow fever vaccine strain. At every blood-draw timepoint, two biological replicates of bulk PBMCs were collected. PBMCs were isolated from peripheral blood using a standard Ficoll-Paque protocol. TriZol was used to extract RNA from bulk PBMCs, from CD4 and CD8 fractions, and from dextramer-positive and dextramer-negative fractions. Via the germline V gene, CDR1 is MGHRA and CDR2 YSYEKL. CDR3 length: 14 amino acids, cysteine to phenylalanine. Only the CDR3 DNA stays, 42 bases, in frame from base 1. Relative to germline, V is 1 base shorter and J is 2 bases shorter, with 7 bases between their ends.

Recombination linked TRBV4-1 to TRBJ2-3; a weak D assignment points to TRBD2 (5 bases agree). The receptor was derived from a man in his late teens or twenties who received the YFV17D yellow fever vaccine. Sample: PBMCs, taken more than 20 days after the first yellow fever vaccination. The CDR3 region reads CASSQVGVTDTQYF. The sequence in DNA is TGCGCCAGCAGCCAAGTCGGGGTCACAGATACGCAGTATTTT.